These T cell receptor beta chains were read from a single sample in a study of cytomegalovirus exposure and HLA in healthy donors. This table comes from immunoSEQ multiplex PCR, and its TCRdb copy is limited to in-frame clones, with some not included. Here the sample spans 45,000 to 75,000 clones, approximately 63% being singletons. The material sequenced was PBMCs. The receptor source for this set is a woman aged 55-75 years in good health and CMV-seropositive. Both conserved end residues are part of each CDR3. Fields, in order: D gene, V gene, J gene, clone size, CDR3 protein, CDR3 DNA. D genes are given only for firm matches. Some rows mark clone size as missing; the rest say once, few, many or name a class of expanded clone.

D: NA
V: TRBV4-3
J: TRBJ1-6
size: NA
CDR3: CASSMTRRGYNSPLHF
DNA: TGCGCCAGCAGCATGACCCGCAGGGGCTATAATTCACCCCTCCACTTT

D: NA
V: TRBV7-6
J: TRBJ2-7
size: few
CDR3: CASSLRGGEYEQYF
DNA: TGTGCCAGCAGCTTACGCGGGGGCGAGTACGAGCAGTACTTC

D: TRBD1
V: TRBV5-4
J: TRBJ2-7
size: few
CDR3: CASRWSPGTGDEQYF
DNA: TGTGCCAGCAGGTGGAGCCCTGGGACAGGGGACGAGCAGTACTTC

D: TRBD1
V: TRBV6-1
J: TRBJ1-2
size: few
CDR3: CASSEGIIGTEDFSYTF
DNA: TGTGCCAGCAGTGAGGGTATAATCGGGACAGAAGATTTCAGCTACACCTTC

D: TRBD2
V: TRBV6-1
J: TRBJ2-1
size: NA
CDR3: CASSERLAGGRPSSYNEQFF
DNA: TGTGCCAGCAGTGAAAGACTAGCGGGGGGCCGACCGAGCTCCTACAATGAGCAGTTCTTC

D: NA
V: TRBV9
J: TRBJ2-1
size: NA
CDR3: CASSSAGNEQFF
DNA: TGTGCCAGCAGCTCCGCGGGCAATGAGCAGTTCTTC

D: NA
V: TRBV2
J: TRBJ1-2
size: NA
CDR3: CASSVRVAGDGYTF
DNA: TGTGCCAGCAGTGTCAGGGTGGCGGGGGATGGCTACACCTTC

D: NA
V: TRBV5-4
J: TRBJ1-1
size: NA
CDR3: CASRMGALMNTEAFF
DNA: TGTGCCAGCAGAATGGGGGCCCTGATGAACACTGAAGCTTTCTTT

D: TRBD1
V: TRBV6-1
J: TRBJ1-5
size: few
CDR3: CASSAGAGGGQPQHF
DNA: TGTGCCAGCAGTGCCGGGGCAGGGGGAGGTCAGCCCCAGCATTTT

D: TRBD1
V: TRBV11-3
J: TRBJ2-2
size: NA
CDR3: CASSLGTGVNTGELFF
DNA: TGTGCCAGCAGCTTAGGGACAGGGGTTAACACCGGGGAGCTGTTTTTT

D: NA
V: TRBV10-3
J: TRBJ1-5
size: NA
CDR3: CAISESPREPQHF
DNA: TGTGCCATCAGTGAGTCTCCGAGGGAGCCCCAGCATTTT

D: NA
V: TRBV6-4
J: TRBJ2-1
size: few
CDR3: CASSDNTYPPAGYNEQFF
DNA: TGTGCCAGCAGTGACAACACATACCCCCCGGCGGGTTACAATGAGCAGTTCTTC

D: TRBD1
V: TRBV2
J: TRBJ2-5
size: NA
CDR3: CASSPREGTGVLQETQYF
DNA: TGTGCCAGCAGTCCTCGAGAGGGGACAGGGGTCTTACAAGAGACCCAGTACTTC

D: TRBD1
V: TRBV29-1
J: TRBJ1-2
size: NA
CDR3: CSVVSPGQGLDGYTF
DNA: TGCAGCGTTGTGTCCCCGGGACAGGGACTGGATGGCTACACCTTC

D: TRBD1
V: TRBV28
J: TRBJ1-5
size: few
CDR3: CASSQTGQGNQPQHF
DNA: TGTGCCAGCAGTCAAACGGGACAGGGTAATCAGCCCCAGCATTTT

D: NA
V: TRBV6-6
J: TRBJ1-5
size: medium-sized
CDR3: CASSYDRRYSNQPQHF
DNA: TGTGCCAGCAGTTACGACAGAAGATATAGCAATCAGCCCCAGCATTTT

D: TRBD1
V: TRBV29-1
J: TRBJ2-1
size: NA
CDR3: CSAQGGQGPIREQFF
DNA: TGCAGCGCTCAAGGGGGACAGGGCCCGATACGGGAGCAGTTCTTC

D: TRBD1
V: TRBV2
J: TRBJ2-1
size: NA
CDR3: CASRMGTGEGNEQFF
DNA: TGTGCCAGCAGGATGGGGACAGGGGAGGGAAATGAGCAGTTCTTC

D: NA
V: TRBV29-1
J: TRBJ2-3
size: NA
CDR3: CSAPTGDTQYF
DNA: TGCAGCGCCCCCACAGGGGATACGCAGTATTTT

D: NA
V: TRBV4-3
J: TRBJ2-7
size: NA
CDR3: CASSQDREGEKYF
DNA: TGCGCCAGCAGCCAAGATAGGGAGGGGGAGAAGTACTTC

D: NA
V: TRBV6-6
J: TRBJ2-2
size: NA
CDR3: CASSRPGELFF
DNA: TGTGCCAGCAGTCGTCCCGGGGAGCTGTTTTTT

D: NA
V: TRBV7-9
J: TRBJ1-5
size: NA
CDR3: CASSSWWGGSNQPQHF
DNA: TGTGCCAGCAGCTCCTGGTGGGGGGGTAGCAATCAGCCCCAGCATTTT

D: TRBD1
V: TRBV16
J: TRBJ1-2
size: NA
CDR3: CASSQLGTGGPSAYGYTF
DNA: TGTGCCAGCAGCCAATTGGGGACAGGGGGCCCCTCAGCCTATGGCTACACCTTC

D: TRBD1
V: TRBV7-8
J: TRBJ1-4
size: NA
CDR3: CASSNRGRRDEKLFF
DNA: TGTGCCAGCAGTAACAGGGGGCGGAGGGATGAAAAACTGTTTTTT

D: TRBD1
V: TRBV15
J: TRBJ2-1
size: once
CDR3: CATRRDRANEQFF
DNA: TGTGCCACCAGACGGGACAGGGCAAATGAGCAGTTCTTC

D: NA
V: TRBV5-1
J: TRBJ2-5
size: NA
CDR3: CASSSAGLTVQETQYF
DNA: TGCGCCAGCAGCTCGGCGGGACTTACAGTTCAAGAGACCCAGTACTTC

D: TRBD2
V: TRBV27
J: TRBJ2-3
size: NA
CDR3: CASSPGLTGGPGDTQYF
DNA: TGTGCCAGCAGCCCCGGTCTAACGGGGGGGCCAGGGGATACGCAGTATTTT

D: TRBD1
V: TRBV19
J: TRBJ1-1
size: NA
CDR3: CASSISWTGATNTEAFF
DNA: TGTGCCAGTAGTATCTCCTGGACAGGGGCGACGAACACTGAAGCTTTCTTT

D: NA
V: TRBV7-9
J: TRBJ2-1
size: NA
CDR3: CSSSLRGSYNEQFF
DNA: TGTTCCAGCAGCCTACGGGGTTCCTACAATGAGCAGTTCTTC

D: NA
V: TRBV5-6
J: TRBJ2-3
size: NA
CDR3: CASSLVLGGVSTDTQYF
DNA: TGTGCCAGCAGCTTGGTACTGGGCGGGGTTAGCACAGATACGCAGTATTTT

D: NA
V: TRBV5-1
J: TRBJ1-1
size: NA
CDR3: CASSLPGLNTEAFF
DNA: TGCGCCAGCAGCTTGCCAGGGCTGAACACTGAAGCTTTCTTT

D: TRBD2
V: TRBV7-2
J: TRBJ2-1
size: NA
CDR3: CASSYSGGSYNEQFF
DNA: TGTGCCAGCAGCTATAGCGGGGGGTCCTACAATGAGCAGTTCTTC

D: TRBD2
V: TRBV7-9
J: TRBJ2-1
size: once
CDR3: CASSTFGGAGDEQFF
DNA: TGTGCCAGCAGCACTTTCGGGGGGGCCGGAGATGAGCAGTTCTTC

D: NA
V: TRBV7-6
J: TRBJ1-3
size: NA
CDR3: CASSLLSGLGNTIYF
DNA: TGTGCCAGCAGCTTACTTTCAGGGCTTGGAAACACCATATATTTT

D: TRBD2
V: TRBV27
J: TRBJ2-3
size: few
CDR3: CASSLERGGRTDTQYF
DNA: TGTGCCAGCAGCCTAGAGCGGGGGGGCCGGACAGATACGCAGTATTTT

D: TRBD1
V: TRBV4-3
J: TRBJ2-7
size: NA
CDR3: CASSQLTGEGSEQYF
DNA: TGCGCCAGCAGCCAATTGACAGGGGAAGGAAGCGAGCAGTACTTC

D: NA
V: TRBV2
J: TRBJ2-7
size: NA
CDR3: CASIKRDTTYEQYF
DNA: TGTGCCAGCATAAAACGGGACACCACCTACGAGCAGTACTTC

D: NA
V: TRBV7-8
J: TRBJ2-7
size: few
CDR3: CASSLPGYYEQYF
DNA: TGTGCCAGCAGCTTACCGGGGTATTACGAGCAGTACTTC

D: NA
V: TRBV6-1
J: TRBJ1-2
size: NA
CDR3: CASSELGGRGGYTF
DNA: TGTGCCAGCAGTGAATTGGGGGGAAGAGGGGGCTACACCTTC

D: NA
V: TRBV7-9
J: TRBJ2-7
size: NA
CDR3: CASKNGGAEQYF
DNA: TGTGCCAGTAAAAACGGGGGTGCCGAGCAGTACTTC

D: TRBD1
V: TRBV18
J: TRBJ1-3
size: NA
CDR3: CASSDRAGGNTIYF
DNA: TGTGCCAGCTCCGACAGGGCTGGAGGAAACACCATATATTTT

D: NA
V: TRBV18
J: TRBJ2-7
size: NA
CDR3: CASSPPISQGVSEQYF
DNA: TGTGCCAGCTCACCACCGATCTCACAGGGAGTTAGCGAGCAGTACTTC

D: NA
V: TRBV19
J: TRBJ1-1
size: NA
CDR3: CASSMVDSTEAFF
DNA: TGTGCCAGTAGTATGGTCGACAGCACTGAAGCTTTCTTT

D: TRBD1
V: TRBV5-1
J: TRBJ1-2
size: NA
CDR3: CASSHRDSEMYGYTF
DNA: TGCGCCAGCAGCCACAGGGACAGTGAAATGTATGGCTACACCTTC